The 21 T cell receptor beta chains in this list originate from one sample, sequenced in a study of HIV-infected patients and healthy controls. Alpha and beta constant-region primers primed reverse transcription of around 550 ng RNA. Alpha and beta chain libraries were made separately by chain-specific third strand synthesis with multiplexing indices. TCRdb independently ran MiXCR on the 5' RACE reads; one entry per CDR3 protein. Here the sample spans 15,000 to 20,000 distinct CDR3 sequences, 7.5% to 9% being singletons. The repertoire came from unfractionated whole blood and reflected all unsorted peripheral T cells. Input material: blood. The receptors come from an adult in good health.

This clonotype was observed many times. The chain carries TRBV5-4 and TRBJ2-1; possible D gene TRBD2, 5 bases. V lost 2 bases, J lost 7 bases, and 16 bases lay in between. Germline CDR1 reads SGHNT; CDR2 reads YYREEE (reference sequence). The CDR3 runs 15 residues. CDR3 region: CASSLEAGNSNEQFF. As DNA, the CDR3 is TGTGCCAGCAGCTTAGAAGCCGGGAATTCAAATGAGCAGTTCTTC.

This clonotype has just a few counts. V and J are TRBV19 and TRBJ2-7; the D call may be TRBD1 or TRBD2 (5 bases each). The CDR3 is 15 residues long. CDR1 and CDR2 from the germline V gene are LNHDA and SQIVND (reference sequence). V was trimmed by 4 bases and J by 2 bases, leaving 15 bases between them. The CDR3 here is CASSKYRDGTYEQYF. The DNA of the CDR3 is TGTGCCAGTAGTAAATACCGGGACGGGACCTACGAGCAGTACTTC.

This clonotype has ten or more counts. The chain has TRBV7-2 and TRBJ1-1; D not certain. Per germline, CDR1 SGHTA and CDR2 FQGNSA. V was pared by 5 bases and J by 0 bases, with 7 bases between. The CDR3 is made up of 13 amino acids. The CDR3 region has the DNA TGTGCCAGCAGCCAACAAGTGAACACTGAAGCTTTCTTT. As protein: CASSQQVNTEAFF.

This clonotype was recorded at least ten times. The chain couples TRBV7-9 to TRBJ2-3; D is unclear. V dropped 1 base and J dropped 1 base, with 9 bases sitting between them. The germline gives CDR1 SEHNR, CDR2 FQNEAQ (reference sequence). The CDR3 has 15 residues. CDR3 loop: CASSLVFGGTDTQYF. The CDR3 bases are TGTGCCAGCAGCTTAGTCTTCGGCGGCACAGATACGCAGTATTTT.

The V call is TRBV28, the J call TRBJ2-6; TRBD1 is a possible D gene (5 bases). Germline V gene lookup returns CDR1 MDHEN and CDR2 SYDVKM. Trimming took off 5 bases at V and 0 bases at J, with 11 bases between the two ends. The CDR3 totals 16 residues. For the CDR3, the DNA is TGTGCCAGCAGTGTCCCAGGGAACTCTGGGGCCAACGTCCTGACTTTC. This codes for CASSVPGNSGANVLTF.

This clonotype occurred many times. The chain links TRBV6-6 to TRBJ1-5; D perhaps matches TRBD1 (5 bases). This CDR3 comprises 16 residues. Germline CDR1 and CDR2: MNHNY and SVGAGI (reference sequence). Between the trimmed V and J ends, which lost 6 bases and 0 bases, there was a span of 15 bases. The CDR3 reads CASRHGAVNSNQPQHF. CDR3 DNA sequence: TGTGCCAGCAGGCACGGGGCAGTGAATAGCAATCAGCCCCAGCATTTT.

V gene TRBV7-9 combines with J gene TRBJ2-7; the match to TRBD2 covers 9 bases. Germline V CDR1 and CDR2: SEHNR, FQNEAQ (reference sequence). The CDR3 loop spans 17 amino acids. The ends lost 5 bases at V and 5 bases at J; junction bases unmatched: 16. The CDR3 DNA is TGTGCCAGCAGCCCCCCTTTCTTGGTAGCGGGAGTGGACGAGCAGTACTTC. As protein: CASSPPFLVAGVDEQYF.

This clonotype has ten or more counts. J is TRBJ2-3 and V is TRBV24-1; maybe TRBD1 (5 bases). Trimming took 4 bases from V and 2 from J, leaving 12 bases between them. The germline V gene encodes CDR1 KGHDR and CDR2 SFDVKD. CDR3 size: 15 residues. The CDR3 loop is CATSDLTASTDTQYF. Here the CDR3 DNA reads TGTGCCACCAGTGACTTGACAGCATCCACAGATACGCAGTATTTT.

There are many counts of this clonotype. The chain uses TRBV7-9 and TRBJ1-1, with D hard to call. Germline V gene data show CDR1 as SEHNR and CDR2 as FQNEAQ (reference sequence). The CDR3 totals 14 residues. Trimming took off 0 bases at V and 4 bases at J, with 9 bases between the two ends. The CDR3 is CASSLAAGGTEAFF. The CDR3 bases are TGTGCCAGCAGCTTAGCGGCGGGCGGCACTGAAGCTTTCTTT.

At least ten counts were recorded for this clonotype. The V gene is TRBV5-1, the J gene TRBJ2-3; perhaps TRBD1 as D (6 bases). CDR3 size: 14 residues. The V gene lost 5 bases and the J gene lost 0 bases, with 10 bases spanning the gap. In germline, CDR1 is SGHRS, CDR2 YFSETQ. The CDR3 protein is CASRPDSSTDTQYF. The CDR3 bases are TGCGCCAGCAGGCCGGACAGTAGCACAGATACGCAGTATTTT.

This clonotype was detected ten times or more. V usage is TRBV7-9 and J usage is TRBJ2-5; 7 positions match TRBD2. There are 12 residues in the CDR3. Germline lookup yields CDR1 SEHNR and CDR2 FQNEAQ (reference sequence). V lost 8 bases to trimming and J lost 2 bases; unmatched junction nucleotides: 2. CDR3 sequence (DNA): TGTGCCAGCCAGCGGGAACAAGAGACCCAGTACTTC. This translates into CASQREQETQYF.

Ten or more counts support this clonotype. The CDR3 reads CARHLSTGDRNTDTQYF. CDR3 bases: TGTGCCAGGCATTTATCGACAGGGGACAGAAACACAGATACGCAGTATTTT. The chain has TRBV2 and TRBJ2-3; 8 bases map to TRBD1. The junction had 16 bases not matched to a gene; V was cut back by 9 bases and J by 2 bases. The CDR3 is made up of 17 amino acids. Germline loops: CDR1 SNHLY, CDR2 FYNNEI.

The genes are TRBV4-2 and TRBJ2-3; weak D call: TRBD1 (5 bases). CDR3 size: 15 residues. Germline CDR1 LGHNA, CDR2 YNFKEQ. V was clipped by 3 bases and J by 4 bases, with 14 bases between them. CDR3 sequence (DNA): TGTGCCAGCAGCCACGCCCGGACATCTGCAGATACGCAGTATTTT. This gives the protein CASSHARTSADTQYF.

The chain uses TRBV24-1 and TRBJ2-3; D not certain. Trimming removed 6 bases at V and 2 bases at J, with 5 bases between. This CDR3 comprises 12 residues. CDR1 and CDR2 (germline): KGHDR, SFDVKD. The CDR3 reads CATSLLTDTQYF. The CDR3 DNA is TGTGCCACCAGTCTGCTCACAGATACGCAGTATTTT.

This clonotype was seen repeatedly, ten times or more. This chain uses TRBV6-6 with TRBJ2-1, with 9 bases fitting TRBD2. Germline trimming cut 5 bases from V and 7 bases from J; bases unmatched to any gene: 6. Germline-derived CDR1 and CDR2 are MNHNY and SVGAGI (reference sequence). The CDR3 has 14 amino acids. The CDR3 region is CASSTPSGRNEQFF. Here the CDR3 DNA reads TGTGCCAGCAGTACCCCAAGCGGGAGGAATGAGCAGTTCTTC.

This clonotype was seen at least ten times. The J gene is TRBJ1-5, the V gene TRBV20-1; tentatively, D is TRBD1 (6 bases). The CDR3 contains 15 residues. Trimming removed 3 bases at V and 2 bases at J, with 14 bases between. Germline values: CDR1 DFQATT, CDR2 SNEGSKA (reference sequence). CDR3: CSARSTGRGNQPQHF. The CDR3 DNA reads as TGCAGTGCTAGGTCGACAGGCAGGGGCAATCAGCCCCAGCATTTT.

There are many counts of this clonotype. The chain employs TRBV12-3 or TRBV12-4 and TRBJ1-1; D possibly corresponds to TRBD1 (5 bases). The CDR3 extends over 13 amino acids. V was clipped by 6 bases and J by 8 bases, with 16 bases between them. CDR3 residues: CASSPTRRQEAFF. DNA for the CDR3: TGTGCCAGCAGCCCTACGAGAAGACAGGAAGCTTTCTTT.

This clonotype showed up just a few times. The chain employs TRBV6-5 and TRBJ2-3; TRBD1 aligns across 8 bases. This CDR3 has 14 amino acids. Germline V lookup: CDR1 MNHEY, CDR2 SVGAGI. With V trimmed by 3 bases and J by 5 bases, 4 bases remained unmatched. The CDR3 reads CASSYDRGIDTQYF. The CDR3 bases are TGTGCCAGCAGTTATGACAGGGGAATAGATACGCAGTATTTT.

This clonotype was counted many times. As DNA, the CDR3 is TGTGCCAGCAGTTCCCCAAGGGGGCCCGAAGCTTTCTTT. Translating it yields CASSSPRGPEAFF. The rearrangement uses TRBV12-3 or TRBV12-4 and TRBJ1-1, with 7 bases aligning to TRBD1. The V and J ends lost 4 bases and 8 bases, in that order; junction bases with no gene match: 7. The CDR3 has 13 amino acids.

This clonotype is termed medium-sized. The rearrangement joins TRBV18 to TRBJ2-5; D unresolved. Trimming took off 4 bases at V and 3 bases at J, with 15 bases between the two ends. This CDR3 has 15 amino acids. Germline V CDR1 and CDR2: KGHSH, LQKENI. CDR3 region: CASSRESTIKETQYF. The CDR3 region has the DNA TGTGCCAGCTCACGGGAAAGTACAATCAAAGAGACCCAGTACTTC.

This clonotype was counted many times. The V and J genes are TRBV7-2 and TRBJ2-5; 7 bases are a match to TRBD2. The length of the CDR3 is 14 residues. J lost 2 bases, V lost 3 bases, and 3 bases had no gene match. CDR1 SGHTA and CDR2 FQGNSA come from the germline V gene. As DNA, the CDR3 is TGTGCCAGCAGCTTCAAGGGAGGGCAAGAGACCCAGTACTTC. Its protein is CASSFKGGQETQYF.